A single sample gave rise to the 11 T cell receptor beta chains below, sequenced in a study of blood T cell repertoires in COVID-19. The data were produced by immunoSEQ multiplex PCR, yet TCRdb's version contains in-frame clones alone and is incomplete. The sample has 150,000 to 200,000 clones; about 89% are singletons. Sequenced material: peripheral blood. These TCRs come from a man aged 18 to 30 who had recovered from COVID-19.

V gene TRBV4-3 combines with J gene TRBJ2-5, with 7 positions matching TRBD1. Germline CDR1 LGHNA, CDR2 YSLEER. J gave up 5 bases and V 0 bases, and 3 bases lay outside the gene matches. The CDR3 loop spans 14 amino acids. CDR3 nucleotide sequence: TGCGCCAGCAGCCAAGAGAGGGGGCTCGAGACCCAGTACTTC. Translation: CASSQERGLETQYF.

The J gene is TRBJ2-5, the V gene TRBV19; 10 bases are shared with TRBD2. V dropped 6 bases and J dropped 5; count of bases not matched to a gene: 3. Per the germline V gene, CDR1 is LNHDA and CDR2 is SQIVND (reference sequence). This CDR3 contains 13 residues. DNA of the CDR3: TGTGCCAGTAGACTAGCGGGGACGGAGACCCAGTACTTC. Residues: CASRLAGTETQYF.

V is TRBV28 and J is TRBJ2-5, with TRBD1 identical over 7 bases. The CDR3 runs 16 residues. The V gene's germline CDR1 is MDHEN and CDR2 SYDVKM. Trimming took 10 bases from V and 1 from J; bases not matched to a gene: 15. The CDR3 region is CATTSDRKSPQETQYF. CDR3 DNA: TGTGCCACGACCTCGGACAGGAAAAGCCCCCAAGAGACCCAGTACTTC.

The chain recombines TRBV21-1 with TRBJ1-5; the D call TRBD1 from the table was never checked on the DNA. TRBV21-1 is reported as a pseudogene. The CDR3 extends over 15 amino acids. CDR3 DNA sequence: TGTGCCAGCAGCAACGGGAACAGGGGCAACCAGCCCCAGCATTTT. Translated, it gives CASSNGNRGNQPQHF.

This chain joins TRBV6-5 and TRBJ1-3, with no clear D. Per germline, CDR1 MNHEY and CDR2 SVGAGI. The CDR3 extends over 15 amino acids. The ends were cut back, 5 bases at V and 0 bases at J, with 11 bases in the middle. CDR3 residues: CASSTDLSSGNTIYF. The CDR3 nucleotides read TGTGCCAGCAGTACGGACTTATCCTCTGGAAACACCATATATTTT.

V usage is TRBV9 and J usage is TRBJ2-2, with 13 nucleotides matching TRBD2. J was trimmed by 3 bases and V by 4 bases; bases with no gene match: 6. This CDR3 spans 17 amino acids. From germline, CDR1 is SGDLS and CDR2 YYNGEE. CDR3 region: CASSPGLAGRDTGELFF. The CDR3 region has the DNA TGTGCCAGCAGCCCGGGACTAGCGGGGAGGGACACCGGGGAGCTGTTTTTT.

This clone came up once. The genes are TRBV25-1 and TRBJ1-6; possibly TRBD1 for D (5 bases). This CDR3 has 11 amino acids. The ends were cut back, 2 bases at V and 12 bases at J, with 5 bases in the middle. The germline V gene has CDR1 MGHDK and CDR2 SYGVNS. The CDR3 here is CASSEQGPLHF. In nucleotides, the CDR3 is TGTGCCAGCAGTGAACAGGGACCCCTCCACTTT.

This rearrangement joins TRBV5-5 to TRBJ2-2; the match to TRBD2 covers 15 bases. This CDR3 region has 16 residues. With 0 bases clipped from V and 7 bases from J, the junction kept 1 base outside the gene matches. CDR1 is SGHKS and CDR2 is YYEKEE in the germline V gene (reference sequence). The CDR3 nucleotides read TGTGCCAGCAGCTTGGGGACTAGCGGGAGGGTCGGGGAGCTGTTTTTT. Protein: CASSLGTSGRVGELFF.

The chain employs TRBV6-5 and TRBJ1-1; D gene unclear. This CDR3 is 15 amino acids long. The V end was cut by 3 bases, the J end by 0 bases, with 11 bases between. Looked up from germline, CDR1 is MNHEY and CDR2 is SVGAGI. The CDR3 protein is CASSYISGMNTEAFF. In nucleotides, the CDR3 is TGTGCCAGCAGTTATATATCCGGGATGAACACTGAAGCTTTCTTT.

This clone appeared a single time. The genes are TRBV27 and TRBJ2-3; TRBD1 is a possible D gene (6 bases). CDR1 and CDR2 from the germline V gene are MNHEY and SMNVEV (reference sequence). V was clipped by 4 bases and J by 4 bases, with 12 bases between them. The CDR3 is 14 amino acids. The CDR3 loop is CASSSLGAPDTQYF. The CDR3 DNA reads TGTGCCAGCAGTTCTCTGGGGGCCCCAGATACGCAGTATTTT.

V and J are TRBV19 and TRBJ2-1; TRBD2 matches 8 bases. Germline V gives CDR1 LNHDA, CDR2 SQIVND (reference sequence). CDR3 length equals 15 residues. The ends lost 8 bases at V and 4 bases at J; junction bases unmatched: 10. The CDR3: CASLELAEPYNEQFF. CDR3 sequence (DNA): TGTGCCAGTCTTGAACTAGCGGAGCCTTACAATGAGCAGTTCTTC.